A single sample gave rise to the 31 T cell receptor beta chains below, sequenced in a study of CD8 T cells in ankylosing spondylitis. TCRdb reanalysed the 5' RACE reads using MiXCR and keeps one entry per CDR3 protein. The repertoire consists of over 200,000 distinct CDR3 sequences, with roughly a tenth occurring once and the leading ten covering less than 25%. Sequenced material: blood, either unsorted or a sorted T cell fraction (not recorded which). These receptors all come from a male donor with ankylosing spondylitis or in good health (not recorded which).

In the case of this clonotype: This clone may be a read error of a much larger clone one base away. The chain is built from TRBV6-5 and TRBJ2-1, with D maybe TRBD1 (6 bases). Germline V gene lookup returns CDR1 MNHEY and CDR2 SVGAGI. Trimming shortened V by 5 bases and J by 3 bases, and 11 bases separated the two germline ends. The CDR3 sequence is 14 residues long. The CDR3 loop is CASSNRDIYNEQFF. In DNA form, the CDR3 reads TGTGCCAGCAGTAACCGGGACATCTACAATGAGCAGTTCTTC.

V is TRBV5-1 and J is TRBJ1-2; TRBD1 is a possible D gene (6 bases). V lost 0 bases to trimming and J lost 7 bases, with 16 bases between them. The CDR3 has 15 residues. Germline lookup yields CDR1 SGHRS and CDR2 YFSETQ. The CDR3 here is CASSLETGINGGYTF. As DNA, the CDR3 is TGCGCCAGCAGCTTGGAAACAGGGATAAACGGTGGCTACACCTTC.

The gene calls are TRBV11-3 and TRBJ2-3, with unresolved D. The V gene's germline CDR1 is SGHNT and CDR2 YENEEA. The CDR3 runs to 13 residues. The V end lost 4 bases, the J end lost 4 bases, and 9 bases lay between the germline ends. The CDR3 DNA follows: TGTGCCAGCAGCTCCAAACGGCCAGATACGCAGTATTTT. This translates into CASSSKRPDTQYF. Combining the CDR3 with reference TRBV11-3 and TRBJ2-3 gives the whole variable domain EAGVVQSPRYKIIEKKQPVAFWCNPISGHNTLYWYLQNLGQGPELLIRYENEEAVDDSQLPKDRFSAERLKGVDSTLKIQPAELGDSAVYLCASSSKRPDTQYFGPGTRLTVL.

This clonotype was recorded a few times. This rearrangement joins TRBV5-1 to TRBJ1-1; D might be TRBD1 (5 bases). The ends were cut back, 4 bases at V and 4 bases at J, with 11 bases in the middle. CDR1 SGHRS and CDR2 YFSETQ come from the germline V gene. The CDR3 totals 13 residues. CDR3 coding DNA: TGCGCCAGCAGCGGGAAGGGGAGCACTGAAGCTTTCTTT. Translating it yields CASSGKGSTEAFF.

This rearrangement joins TRBV5-1 to TRBJ2-7; tentative D call: TRBD2 (7 bases). V lost 1 base to trimming and J lost 6 bases, with 14 bases between them. The V gene's germline CDR1 is SGHRS and CDR2 YFSETQ. This CDR3 region has 14 residues. The CDR3: CASSLREGDGEQYF. Here the CDR3 DNA reads TGCGCCAGCAGCTTGAGGGAGGGGGATGGCGAGCAGTACTTC.

The rearrangement joins TRBV7-2 to TRBJ2-7; the D gene is possibly TRBD1 (6 bases). Trimming shortened V by 5 bases and J by 1 base, and 12 bases separated the two germline ends. The germline CDR1 and CDR2 sequences are SGHTA and FQGNSA. The CDR3 runs to 14 residues. The CDR3 DNA follows: TGTGCCAGCAGCAAGGACAGAGGGTCCTACGAGCAGTACTTC. Translated: CASSKDRGSYEQYF. The variable domain in full, completed from reference TRBV7-2 and TRBJ2-7, reads GAGVSQSPSNKVTEKGKDVELRCDPISGHTALYWYRQSLGQGLEFLIYFQGNSAPDKSGLPSDRFSAERTGGSVSTLTIQRTQQEDSAVYLCASSKDRGSYEQYFGPGTRLTVT.

This chain uses TRBV15 with TRBJ2-3; D is perhaps TRBD2 (5 bases). The V gene's germline CDR1 is LNHNV and CDR2 YYDKDF (reference sequence). V lost 3 bases to trimming and J lost 3 bases, with 10 bases between them. The CDR3 consists of 14 residues. The CDR3 region has the DNA TGTGCCACCAGCAGGAGCGGTAGAACAGATACGCAGTATTTT. Amino acid sequence: CATSRSGRTDTQYF.

In this sample, this clonotype turned up many times. The chain has TRBV20-1 and TRBJ2-7, with TRBD2 matching over 7 bases. Germline lookup yields CDR1 DFQATT and CDR2 SNEGSKA (reference sequence). V dropped 0 bases and J dropped 0; count of bases not matched to a gene: 5. This CDR3 is 15 amino acids long. CDR3 coding DNA: TGCAGTGCTAGAGATGGCGGGAGAAACTCCTACGAGCAGTACTTC. It codes for CSARDGGRNSYEQYF.

Ten or more counts support this clonotype. This chain links TRBV5-6 with TRBJ2-1, with D hard to call. The CDR3 totals 13 residues. CDR1 is SGHDT, CDR2 YYEEEE, per germline. Trimming shortened V by 4 bases and J by 5 bases, and 10 bases separated the two germline ends. CDR3 sequence: CASSPNTNNEQFF. CDR3 nucleotide sequence: TGTGCCAGCAGCCCAAATACGAACAATGAGCAGTTCTTC.

V usage is TRBV5-1 and J usage is TRBJ2-7, with 12 bases that match TRBD2. J lost 0 bases, V lost 2 bases, and 9 bases had no gene match. Looked up from germline, CDR1 is SGHRS and CDR2 is YFSETQ. CDR3 length: 18 residues. The CDR3 here is CASSLSPSGGVLSYEQYF. The CDR3 coding sequence is TGCGCCAGCAGCTTATCCCCTAGCGGGGGGGTCCTCTCCTACGAGCAGTACTTC. Variable domain in full (rest from reference TRBV5-1 and TRBJ2-7): KAGVTQTPRYLIKTRGQQVTLSCSPISGHRSVSWYQQTPGQGLQFLFEYFSETQRNKGNFPGRFSGRQFSNSRSEMNVSTLELGDSALYLCASSLSPSGGVLSYEQYFGPGTRLTVT.

This clonotype was seen a few times. The gene calls are TRBV5-1 and TRBJ2-5; D not resolved. Per germline, CDR1 SGHRS and CDR2 YFSETQ. There are 14 residues in the CDR3. V lost 0 bases and J 5 bases, leaving 11 bases between the germline ends. The CDR3 is CASSLGGTKETQYF. As DNA, the CDR3 is TGCGCCAGCAGCTTGGGGGGAACGAAGGAGACCCAGTACTTC.

The table lists this clonotype with many counts. The genes are TRBV6-5 and TRBJ1-2, with 8 bases identical to TRBD1. Germline lookup yields CDR1 MNHEY and CDR2 SVGAGI. This CDR3 is 14 amino acids long. Germline trimming cut 0 bases from V and 4 bases from J; bases unmatched to any gene: 1. The CDR3 DNA is TGTGCCAGCAGTTACTCAGGACAGGGCTATGGCTACACCTTC. Translated: CASSYSGQGYGYTF.

This clonotype was seen only a few times. The gene calls are TRBV28 and TRBJ1-5, with D perhaps TRBD1 (5 bases). This CDR3 region has 14 residues. From germline, CDR1 is MDHEN and CDR2 SYDVKM. V was trimmed by 6 bases and J by 6 bases, leaving 15 bases between them. The chain's CDR3 is CASSETSGFQPQHF. CDR3 DNA: TGTGCCAGCAGCGAAACGTCAGGGTTTCAGCCCCAGCATTTT.

The chain carries TRBV7-3 and TRBJ1-1; D is uncertain. Trimming cost V 6 bases and J 3 bases, with 11 bases left between them. The CDR3 runs to 13 residues. Per germline, CDR1 SGHTA and CDR2 FQGTGA. Here the CDR3 DNA reads TGTGCCAGCAGTTGGTCTGGGGACACTGAAGCTTTCTTT. It codes for CASSWSGDTEAFF. Filled out from reference TRBV7-3 and TRBJ1-1, the complete variable domain reads GAGVSQTPSNKVTEKGKYVELRCDPISGHTALYWYRQSLGQGPEFLIYFQGTGAADDSGLPNDRFFAVRPEGSVSTLKIQRTERGDSAVYLCASSWSGDTEAFFGQGTRLTVV.

This clonotype has at least ten counts. This chain uses TRBV7-9 with TRBJ1-4, with D possibly being TRBD1 (6 bases). The germline V gene has CDR1 SEHNR and CDR2 FQNEAQ (reference sequence). CDR3 size: 13 residues. V gave up 7 bases and J gave up 15 bases, with 21 bases separating them. CDR3 nucleotide sequence: TGTGCCAGCACTAGGGGGGTGCCAATATCGTTGTTTTTT. It is translated as CASTRGVPISLFF.

This clonotype has just a few counts. The chain links TRBV7-2 to TRBJ2-2; D is possibly TRBD1 (5 bases). V dropped 2 bases and J dropped 2 bases, with 9 bases sitting between them. The CDR3 covers 15 residues. Germline V gives CDR1 SGHTA, CDR2 FQGNSA. DNA of the CDR3: TGTGCCAGCAGCTTATGGACAACTAACACCGGGGAGCTGTTTTTT. This codes for CASSLWTTNTGELFF.

This clonotype was seen many times. This sequence joins TRBV12-3 or TRBV12-4 and TRBJ2-3, with 11 bases fitting TRBD1. There are 16 residues in the CDR3. The V segment lost 5 bases and the J segment 3 bases; nucleotides outside the gene matches: 7. CDR3 in amino acids: CASSHGQGAGTDTQYF. The CDR3 coding sequence is TGTGCCAGCAGTCACGGACAGGGGGCAGGGACAGATACGCAGTATTTT.

This clonotype appeared many times. The chain is built from TRBV7-3 and TRBJ2-1; 8 positions match TRBD2. V dropped 4 bases and J dropped 0; count of bases not matched to a gene: 5. CDR3 length: 16 amino acids. The germline CDR1 and CDR2 sequences are SGHTA and FQGTGA. CDR3 sequence (DNA): TGTGCCAGCAGCTCCAAGCGGGGGAGCTCCTACAATGAGCAGTTCTTC. Translation: CASSSKRGSSYNEQFF.

This clonotype was counted at least ten times. V gene TRBV24-1 combines with J gene TRBJ2-3; possible D gene TRBD2, 5 bases. Trimming cost V 4 bases and J 0 bases, with 13 bases left between them. The CDR3 covers 16 residues. CDR1 KGHDR and CDR2 SFDVKD come from the germline V gene. CDR3 nucleotide sequence: TGTGCCACCAGTGAACCCGTGGAGGCTAGCACAGATACGCAGTATTTT. Translated: CATSEPVEASTDTQYF.

This clonotype was counted ten times or more. V usage is TRBV5-6 and J usage is TRBJ1-6; D gene ambiguous. V lost 4 bases to trimming and J lost 4 bases, with 12 bases between them. This CDR3 region has 15 residues. Germline V lookup: CDR1 SGHDT, CDR2 YYEEEE. The CDR3 loop reads CASSIGGRYNSPLHF. CDR3 DNA: TGTGCCAGCAGCATAGGAGGGAGGTATAATTCACCCCTCCACTTT.

The V gene is TRBV11-1, the J gene TRBJ2-1; a possible D gene is TRBD1 (6 bases). This CDR3 is built from 16 residues. Germline lookup yields CDR1 SGHAT and CDR2 FQDESV (reference sequence). V was trimmed by 5 bases and J by 8 bases, leaving 22 bases between them. The CDR3 DNA reads TGTGCCAGCAGCCTAACCACTCCGACAGGTATCGATGAGCAGTTCTTC. Translating it yields CASSLTTPTGIDEQFF.

This clonotype was counted ten times or more. V gene TRBV15 combines with J gene TRBJ1-1, with 7 bases that match TRBD1. V was clipped by 4 bases and J by 0 bases; unmatched bases: 5. This CDR3 contains 15 residues. Germline CDR1 LNHNV, CDR2 YYDKDF (reference sequence). The CDR3 protein is CATSTGTALNTEAFF. The DNA of the CDR3 is TGTGCCACCAGCACAGGGACAGCGCTGAACACTGAAGCTTTCTTT.

This chain uses TRBV28 with TRBJ1-5, with 7 bases aligning to TRBD1. The length of the CDR3 is 16 residues. Germline CDR1 is MDHEN and CDR2 is SYDVKM. The trim removed 3 bases at V and 5 bases at J, leaving 10 bases unmatched. CDR3 sequence reads: CASSFPSTGVDQPQHF. Written as DNA, the CDR3 is TGTGCCAGCAGTTTCCCGAGTACAGGGGTTGATCAGCCCCAGCATTTT.

This clonotype was counted between two and nine times. The gene calls are TRBV5-1 and TRBJ2-1; 7 bases match TRBD2. V was clipped by 4 bases and J by 7 bases; unmatched bases: 17. Germline values: CDR1 SGHRS, CDR2 YFSETQ. The CDR3 spans 17 residues. CDR3 residues: CASSPRDYLILRNEQFF. The DNA of the CDR3 is TGCGCCAGCAGCCCAAGGGACTACCTCATTCTTCGTAATGAGCAGTTCTTC. The whole variable domain, filled in from reference TRBV5-1 and TRBJ2-1, reads KAGVTQTPRYLIKTRGQQVTLSCSPISGHRSVSWYQQTPGQGLQFLFEYFSETQRNKGNFPGRFSGRQFSNSRSEMNVSTLELGDSALYLCASSPRDYLILRNEQFFGPGTRLTVL.

This clonotype appeared a few times. This sequence joins TRBV28 and TRBJ2-7, with 7 positions matching TRBD1. J was trimmed by 1 base and V by 5 bases; bases with no gene match: 8. The CDR3 loop spans 15 amino acids. The germline gives CDR1 MDHEN, CDR2 SYDVKM. The CDR3 coding sequence is TGTGCCAGCAGTGCCCGGGACAGACCTTCCTACGAGCAGTACTTC. Encoded protein: CASSARDRPSYEQYF.

This clonotype was seen more than once but under ten times. This chain uses TRBV20-1 with TRBJ2-5; 11 nucleotides line up with TRBD2. CDR1 is DFQATT and CDR2 is SNEGSKA in the germline V gene (reference sequence). Unmatched junction bases numbered 4, after V lost 3 bases and J lost 1 base. The CDR3 contains 15 residues. For the CDR3, the DNA is TGCAGTGCTAGTCCGGGACTAGCGGTCCAAGAGACCCAGTACTTC. It yields the protein CSASPGLAVQETQYF.

V gene TRBV20-1 combines with J gene TRBJ2-3; no definite D call. V lost 3 bases to trimming and J lost 1 base, with 8 bases between them. CDR3 length: 13 amino acids. Germline values: CDR1 DFQATT, CDR2 SNEGSKA (reference sequence). CDR3 coding DNA: TGCAGTGCTAGGGAGACGGGCACAGATACGCAGTATTTT. Protein: CSARETGTDTQYF.

This clonotype was recorded at least ten times. The genes are TRBV5-1 and TRBJ2-5; 9 bases fit TRBD2. The CDR3 runs 15 residues. Trimming removed 4 bases from V and 5 bases from J; junction bases left unmatched: 9. CDR1 and CDR2 (germline): SGHRS, YFSETQ. Here the CDR3 DNA reads TGCGCCAGCAGCCGGACTAGCGTCTGGGATGAGACCCAGTACTTC. Its protein product is CASSRTSVWDETQYF.

The gene calls are TRBV5-1 and TRBJ2-5; D is tentatively TRBD1 or TRBD2 (6 bases each). This CDR3 region has 14 residues. Germline V gene sequence: CDR1 SGHRS, CDR2 YFSETQ. V was trimmed by 4 bases and J by 1 base, leaving 11 bases between them. Written as DNA, the CDR3 is TGCGCCAGCAGCCAACGGGGGCCCCAAGAGACCCAGTACTTC. Encoded protein: CASSQRGPQETQYF.

V gene TRBV6-1 combines with J gene TRBJ2-7; D might be TRBD1 or TRBD2, each matching 6 bases. CDR1 is MNHNS, CDR2 SASEGT, per germline. The length of the CDR3 is 14 residues. Deletions cut 8 bases from V and 5 bases from J, with 19 bases between. The CDR3 reads CASAPWGAYDEQYF. The CDR3 DNA reads TGTGCCAGCGCTCCATGGGGGGCCTACGACGAGCAGTACTTC.

This clonotype was recorded many times. The chain carries TRBV24-1 and TRBJ1-2; TRBD1 aligns across 12 bases. CDR3 length: 13 residues. After removal of 7 bases from V and 7 bases from J, the junction contained 3 bases not matched to a gene. The germline gives CDR1 KGHDR, CDR2 SFDVKD. The CDR3 DNA sequence: TGTGCCACCAGGGGGACAGGGGGCATTGGCTACACCTTC. Translated: CATRGTGGIGYTF.